The clone carrying this T cell receptor (beta chain) was observed many times. The library targeted TCRbeta and was prepared with unique molecular identifiers. TCRdb re-called the PCR reads through MiXCR, storing one row per CDR3 protein. The sample lists over 200,000 distinct CDR3 sequences; about 9.2% were seen once. The length of the CDR3 is 16 residues. The germline V gene has CDR1 SQVTM and CDR2 ANQGSEA. With 5 bases clipped from V and 0 bases from J, the junction kept 6 bases outside the gene matches. This sample was included in a study of T-cell reconstitution after alpha-beta-depleted transplantation in children.

V usage is TRBV29-1 and J usage is TRBJ2-1; 11 positions agree with TRBD2. The sequencing here drew on PBMCs from the stem cell graft donor, taken from the stem cell graft. This receptor was taken from a human donor who donated a stem cell graft to a child with acute lymphoblastic leukemia. The CDR3 is CSVRGLAGGSYNEQFF. The CDR3 region has the DNA TGCAGCGTTAGGGGGCTAGCGGGGGGCTCCTACAATGAGCAGTTCTTC.